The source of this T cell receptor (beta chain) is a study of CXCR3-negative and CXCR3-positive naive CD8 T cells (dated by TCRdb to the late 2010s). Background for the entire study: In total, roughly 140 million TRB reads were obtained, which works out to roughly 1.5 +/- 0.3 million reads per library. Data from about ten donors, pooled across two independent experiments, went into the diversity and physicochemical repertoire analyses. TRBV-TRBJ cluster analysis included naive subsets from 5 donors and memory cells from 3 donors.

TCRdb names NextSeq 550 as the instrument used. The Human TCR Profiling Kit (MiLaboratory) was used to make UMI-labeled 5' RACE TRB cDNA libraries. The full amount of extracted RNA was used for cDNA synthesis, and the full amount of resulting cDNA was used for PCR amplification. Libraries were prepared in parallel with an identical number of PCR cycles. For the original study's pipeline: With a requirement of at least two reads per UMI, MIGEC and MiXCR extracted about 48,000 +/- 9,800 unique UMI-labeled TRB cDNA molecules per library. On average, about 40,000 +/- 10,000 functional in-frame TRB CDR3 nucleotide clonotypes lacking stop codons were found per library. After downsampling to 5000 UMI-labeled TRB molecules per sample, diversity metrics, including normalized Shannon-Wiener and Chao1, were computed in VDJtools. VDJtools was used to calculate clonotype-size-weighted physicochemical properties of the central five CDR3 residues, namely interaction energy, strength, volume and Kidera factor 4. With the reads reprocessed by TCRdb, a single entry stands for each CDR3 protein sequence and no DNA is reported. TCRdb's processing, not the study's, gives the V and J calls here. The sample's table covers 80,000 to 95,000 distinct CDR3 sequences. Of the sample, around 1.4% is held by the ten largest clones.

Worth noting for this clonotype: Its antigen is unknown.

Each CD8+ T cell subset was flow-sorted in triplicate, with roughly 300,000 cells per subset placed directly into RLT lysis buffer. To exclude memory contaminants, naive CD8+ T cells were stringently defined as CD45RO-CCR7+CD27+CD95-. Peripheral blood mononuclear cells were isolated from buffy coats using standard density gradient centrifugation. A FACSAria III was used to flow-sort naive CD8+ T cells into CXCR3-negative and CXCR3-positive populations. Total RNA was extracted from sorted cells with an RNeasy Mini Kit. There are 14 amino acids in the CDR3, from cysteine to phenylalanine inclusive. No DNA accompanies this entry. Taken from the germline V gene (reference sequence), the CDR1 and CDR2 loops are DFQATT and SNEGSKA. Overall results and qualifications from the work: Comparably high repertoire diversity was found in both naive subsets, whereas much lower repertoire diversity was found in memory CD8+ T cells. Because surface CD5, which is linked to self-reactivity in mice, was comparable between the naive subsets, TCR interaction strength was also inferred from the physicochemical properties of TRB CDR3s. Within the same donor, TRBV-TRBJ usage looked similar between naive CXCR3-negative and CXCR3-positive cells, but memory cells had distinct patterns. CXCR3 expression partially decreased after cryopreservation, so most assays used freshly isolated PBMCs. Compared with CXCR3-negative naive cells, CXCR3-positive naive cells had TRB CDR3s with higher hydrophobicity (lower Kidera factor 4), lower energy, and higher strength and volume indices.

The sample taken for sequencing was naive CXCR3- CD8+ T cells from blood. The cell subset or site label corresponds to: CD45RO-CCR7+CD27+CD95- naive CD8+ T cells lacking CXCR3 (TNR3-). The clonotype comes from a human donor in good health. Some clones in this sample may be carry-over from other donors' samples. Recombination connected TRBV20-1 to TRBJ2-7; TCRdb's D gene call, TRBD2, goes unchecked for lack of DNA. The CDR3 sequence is CSAILAGRSYEQYF.